The 10 T cell receptor beta chains below come from one sample, sequenced in a study of cytomegalovirus exposure and HLA in healthy donors. In the PCR, 60 Vbeta and 13 Jbeta primers were used. Some clones are missing from TCRdb's copy, which holds only in-frame ones; the method was immunoSEQ multiplex PCR. The sample records roughly 200,000 clones, about nine tenths being singletons. Sequencing used PBMCs. These receptors came from a boy younger than 10 in good health and CMV-seronegative.

This rearrangement joins TRBV6-5 to TRBJ2-1; 8 bases match TRBD2. Germline CDR1 and CDR2: MNHEY and SVGAGI. V was pared by 2 bases and J by 8 bases, with 8 bases of the junction left unmatched. The length of the CDR3 is 15 residues. The CDR3 DNA follows: TGTGCCAGCAGTTACCTCAGGACTAGCTCAGATGAGCAGTTCTTC. Translated, it gives CASSYLRTSSDEQFF.

The genes are TRBV9 and TRBJ2-1; possibly TRBD1 for D (6 bases). CDR3 size: 15 residues. V was clipped by 2 bases and J by 10 bases, with 19 bases between them. Germline V gene data show CDR1 as SGDLS and CDR2 as YYNGEE. CDR3 coding DNA: TGTGCCAGCAGCGTGGTCCGAGCCCCCAGGGGCGAGCAGTTCTTC. It codes for CASSVVRAPRGEQFF.

This clone was seen just once. The rearrangement joins TRBV7-2 to TRBJ2-3; TRBD2 matches 11 bases. Germline V gene lookup returns CDR1 SGHTA and CDR2 FQGNSA. With 5 bases clipped from V and 4 bases from J, the junction kept 11 bases outside the gene matches. CDR3 length: 17 amino acids. CDR3 in amino acids: CASSLSGGAGRSDTQYF. For the CDR3, the DNA is TGTGCCAGCAGCCTTAGCGGGGGGGCGGGTCGGTCAGATACGCAGTATTTT.

The chain couples TRBV25-1 to TRBJ1-4, with 12 bases that match TRBD1. This CDR3 has 13 amino acids. V was clipped by 8 bases and J by 10 bases; unmatched bases: 5. In germline, CDR1 is MGHDK, CDR2 SYGVNS. The CDR3 bases are TGTGCCAGCGGGACAGGGGGCCGAGGAAAACTGTTTTTT. Translating it yields CASGTGGRGKLFF.

The chain combines TRBV30 with TRBJ1-2, with 7 bases lining up with TRBD1. The trim removed 3 bases at V and 5 bases at J, leaving 12 bases unmatched. CDR1 is GTSNPN and CDR2 is SVGIG in the germline V gene (reference sequence). The CDR3 runs 15 residues. The CDR3 loop reads CAWRDPTGKEYGYTF. The CDR3 nucleotides are TGTGCCTGGAGGGACCCGACAGGGAAGGAGTATGGCTACACCTTC.

The chain links TRBV6-1 to TRBJ2-7; TRBD2 is a possible D gene (6 bases). The V and J ends lost 0 bases and 3 bases respectively, with 12 bases between them. Germline CDR1 reads MNHNS; CDR2 reads SASEGT. The length of the CDR3 is 15 residues. CDR3 region: CASSEARDSFYEQYF. Here the CDR3 DNA reads TGTGCCAGCAGTGAAGCTCGGGACTCCTTCTACGAGCAGTACTTC.

Remarks on this clone: The conserved closing phenylalanine or tryptophan is absent in this CDR3, likely reflecting a read error. This chain connects TRBV14 to TRBJ1-2; D perhaps matches TRBD1 (5 bases). V shed 0 bases and J shed 2 bases, with 13 bases lying between them. Germline-derived CDR1 and CDR2 are SGHDN and FVKESK. CDR3 size: 16 residues. CDR3 protein: CASSQDPWTLNYGYTS. CDR3 sequence (DNA): TGTGCCAGCAGCCAAGATCCTTGGACATTAAACTATGGCTACACCTCC.

In the case of this clone: The sample carries other DNA sequences with the same CDR3. J is TRBJ1-2 and V is TRBV30, with 9 bases aligning to TRBD1. After removal of 3 bases from V and 4 bases from J, the junction contained 0 bases not matched to a gene. The CDR3 consists of 12 residues. The V gene's germline CDR1 is GTSNPN and CDR2 SVGIG (reference sequence). DNA of the CDR3: TGTGCCTGGAGGACAGGGGGCTATGGCTACACCTTC. Translation gives CAWRTGGYGYTF.

The rearrangement uses TRBV6-1 and TRBJ1-5; possibly TRBD1 for D (6 bases). The V end lost 5 bases, the J end lost 4 bases, and 9 bases lay between the germline ends. CDR1 and CDR2 from the germline V gene are MNHNS and SASEGT. CDR3 length equals 13 residues. In nucleotides, the CDR3 is TGTGCCAGCAGTCGGACAGATAATCAGCCCCAGCATTTT. As protein: CASSRTDNQPQHF.

The chain combines TRBV27 with TRBJ1-2, with D tentatively TRBD1 (6 bases). Trimming cost V 5 bases and J 5 bases, with 21 bases left between them. Per the germline V gene, CDR1 is MNHEY and CDR2 is SMNVEV (reference sequence). This CDR3 is 16 amino acids long. The CDR3 here is CASSALHPGAPYGYTF. The CDR3 DNA is TGTGCCAGCAGTGCCTTACACCCAGGGGCCCCGTATGGCTACACCTTC.